A selection of T cell receptor beta chains follows, all from one sample in a study of T-cell reconstitution after alpha-beta-depleted transplantation in children. TCRdb re-called the PCR reads with MiXCR, one entry per CDR3 protein. Of some 520,000 distinct CDR3 sequences detected, 30% to 35% appear once; the ten largest clones hold 2% to 3%. The starting material was PBMCs from the stem cell graft donor, obtained from the stem cell graft. The receptors shown here come from a human donor who donated a stem cell graft to a child with aplastic anemia. CDR3s include the opening cysteine and the closing phenylalanine or tryptophan. D genes are given only for firm matches. Clone size is given for some rows only: seen once, a few or many times, or a class if the clone is expanded.

v_gene	d_gene	abundance	j_gene	CDR3aa
TRBV28	.	.	TRBJ1-5	CASNLQGLGNQPQHF
TRBV27	.	.	TRBJ2-6	CASSPPDASGANVLTF
TRBV7-8	.	.	TRBJ2-3	CASSLMDTTDTQYF
TRBV6-1	TRBD1	few	TRBJ2-5	CASRETGGETQYF
TRBV20-1	TRBD1	few	TRBJ1-2	CSAPSTGANYGYTF
TRBV28	TRBD1	few	TRBJ1-5	CASSLTGLNQPQHF
TRBV6-1	TRBD1	.	TRBJ1-2	CASSGDRVINYGYTF
TRBV7-2	.	many	TRBJ2-2	CASSLGTNTGELFF
TRBV20-1	.	many	TRBJ1-2	CSARPMTAYGYTF
TRBV12-3/TRBV12-4	TRBD2	few	TRBJ2-1	CASSSLRTSGSIYEQFF
TRBV27	TRBD1	.	TRBJ2-2	CASRGTGTGELFF
TRBV11-2	.	.	TRBJ2-7	CASSLEVRGGADYEQYF
TRBV27	TRBD1	.	TRBJ2-7	CASSLSLGTGIYEQYF
TRBV20-1	.	once	TRBJ2-5	CSARVRGRPETQYF
TRBV28	TRBD1	.	TRBJ1-5	CASSPQTGGVQPQHF
TRBV27	.	.	TRBJ2-7	CASSSGQPYEQYF
TRBV6-2/TRBV6-3	.	.	TRBJ1-1	CASRFEGNTEAFF
TRBV29-1	.	few	TRBJ1-3	CSAASIYANTIYF
TRBV4-2	.	few	TRBJ2-7	CASSQGDSSLSYEQYF
TRBV6-1	.	few	TRBJ2-1	CASSSTGQPHYNEQFF
TRBV20-1	TRBD1	.	TRBJ1-3	CSAGPGQGFSGNTIYF
TRBV5-1	TRBD2	many	TRBJ2-3	CASSLQAGTTDTQYF
TRBV7-9	.	.	TRBJ1-5	CASSLYRAIYSNQPQHF
TRBV11-2	TRBD1	few	TRBJ2-2	CASSLTSGTDTGELFF
TRBV10-2	TRBD2	.	TRBJ2-1	CASNEGGPYNEQFF
TRBV12-3/TRBV12-4	TRBD1	few	TRBJ1-5	CASSRGQGEAQPQHF
TRBV6-2/TRBV6-3	TRBD2	few	TRBJ2-1	CASSALAGQKNEQFF
TRBV7-9	.	.	TRBJ2-7	CASSLKLYEQYF
TRBV4-2	.	few	TRBJ2-1	CASSRSQESSYNEQFF
TRBV5-1	.	.	TRBJ1-1	CASSLVSWDTEAFF
TRBV7-9	TRBD2	.	TRBJ2-3	CASTLSGGGPSSTQYF
TRBV28	TRBD1	few	TRBJ1-1	CASGGQGVYAFF
TRBV7-9	TRBD1	.	TRBJ1-4	CASSFSGDSLEKLFF
TRBV6-2/TRBV6-3	TRBD2	few	TRBJ2-4	CASTNSGGNIQYF
TRBV20-1	TRBD1	.	TRBJ1-2	CSATGTAERGYTF
TRBV9	TRBD1	.	TRBJ1-1	CASSATGTGTTEAFF
TRBV7-9	.	.	TRBJ2-7	CASTAKYEQYF
TRBV7-2	.	few	TRBJ2-5	CASSLGQGGGETQYF
TRBV12-3/TRBV12-4	.	.	TRBJ1-6	CASSLQTGNSPLHF
TRBV5-8	.	.	TRBJ2-5	CASSFVGSETQYF
TRBV6-2/TRBV6-3	.	.	TRBJ2-1	CASSTRTALSYNEQFF
TRBV27	.	few	TRBJ1-6	CASPPGLNSPLHF
TRBV5-1	TRBD2	few	TRBJ2-1	CATRNLPGGYNEQFF
TRBV6-1	.	few	TRBJ2-3	CASVPRGGLADTQYF
TRBV6-5	TRBD1	few	TRBJ1-2	CASSYLSEGAANYGYTF
TRBV7-3	.	.	TRBJ2-2	CASARQPNTGELFF
TRBV11-2	.	few	TRBJ2-1	CASSRRTGKTAGGNEQFF
TRBV5-6	.	few	TRBJ1-1	CASSSSQAMNTEAFF
TRBV6-1	TRBD1	.	TRBJ1-2	CASRWTGGYGYTF
TRBV28	.	.	TRBJ2-7	CASSFGYYEQYF
TRBV20-1	TRBD2	.	TRBJ2-7	CSAPAGGLSEQYF
TRBV29-1	.	.	TRBJ1-2	CSVEERGDYGYTF
TRBV5-1	.	once	TRBJ2-5	CASSPSWAVEETQYF
TRBV4-2	.	.	TRBJ1-2	CASSQGAANYGYTF